This TCR beta chain was found in a study of T cell responses to AZD1222 COVID-19 vaccine. General observations from the study: The CD4 TCRs associated with vaccination extended across spike and predominated at 160-218 and 743-854. Repertoires in all cases were sampled only once the peak T cell response had passed. Breadth and depth of Spike-specific TCRs rose after two AZD1222 doses.

A remark on this clone: Its matching antigen is unknown.

The germline V gene has CDR1 LGHDT and CDR2 YNNKEL (reference sequence). The V end lost 0 bases, the J end lost 7 bases, and 15 bases lay between the germline ends. The CDR3 is 15 amino acids. Assay: immunoSEQ multiplex PCR; the TCRdb copy retains only in-frame clones and omits some. The sample holds roughly 200,000 clones; just under 95% are singletons and the top ten take about 1%. The V gene is TRBV3-1 (or the pseudogene TRBV3-2), the J gene TRBJ2-5, with D possibly matching TRBD2 (5 bases). This TCR was recovered from an adult who received the MenACWY meningococcal vaccine as a control. The sequenced sample was peripheral blood, obtained 28 days after the second dose of the MenACWY control vaccine. CDR3 in amino acids: CASSQDRTVLLTQYF. DNA for the CDR3: TGTGCCAGCAGCCAAGATCGGACTGTATTACTGACCCAGTACTTC.